Below are 8 T cell receptor beta chains sequenced from a single sample in a study of cytomegalovirus exposure and HLA in healthy donors. It was with 60 Vbeta and 13 Jbeta primers that the PCR ran. Here immunoSEQ multiplex PCR was the method, and the copy in TCRdb shows in-frame clones only, minus some. This sample has roughly 99,000 clones; around 77% occur once, and the top ten carry 4.2%. The specimen sequenced was PBMCs. These receptors originate from a male donor in good health and CMV-seronegative.

CDR3 region: CSVEGASQDFRGNEQFF. The CDR3 bases are TGCAGCGTTGAGGGCGCGTCCCAGGACTTCAGGGGCAATGAGCAGTTCTTC. This sequence joins TRBV29-1 and TRBJ2-1, with D possibly being TRBD1 (6 bases). Trimming left V 3 bases short and J 6 bases short, with 24 bases between. Per the germline V gene, CDR1 is SQVTM and CDR2 is ANQGSEA. The CDR3 has 17 residues.

The genes are TRBV27 and TRBJ2-7; 16 nucleotides align to TRBD2. Germline V gene data show CDR1 as MNHEY and CDR2 as SMNVEV (reference sequence). V lost 3 bases to trimming and J lost 1 base; unmatched junction nucleotides: 6. The CDR3 length is 18 residues. For the CDR3, the DNA is TGTGCCAGCAGTTTCAGGGGACTAGCGGGAGGGCCGTCCTACGAGCAGTACTTC. Protein sequence: CASSFRGLAGGPSYEQYF.

This chain joins TRBV27 and TRBJ2-1; 8 bases are a match to TRBD2. The CDR3 totals 15 residues. The germline CDR1 and CDR2 sequences are MNHEY and SMNVEV (reference sequence). The V gene end was trimmed by 5 bases and the J gene end by 6 bases; junction bases not matched to a gene: 9. The chain's CDR3 is CASSPAGGRLNEQFF. CDR3 sequence (DNA): TGTGCCAGCAGTCCCGCTGGCGGGAGGCTCAATGAGCAGTTCTTC.

The chain is built from TRBV5-1 and TRBJ2-7; the match to TRBD1 covers 12 bases. The germline gives CDR1 SGHRS, CDR2 YFSETQ. The J segment lost 6 bases and the V segment lost 1 base, leaving 2 bases of the junction unmatched. The CDR3 is 14 amino acids. In DNA, the CDR3 is TGCGCCAGCAGCTTGAGGGACAGGGGGCGCGAGCAGTACTTC. Translated, it gives CASSLRDRGREQYF.

This clone was seen a single time. CDR3 loop: CSVGTGTYEQYF. The DNA for the CDR3 is TGCAGCGTGGGGACAGGGACCTACGAGCAGTACTTC. The V call is TRBV29-1, the J call TRBJ2-7, with 9 bases that match TRBD1. The CDR3 consists of 12 residues. V shed 6 bases, J shed 2 bases, and the junction held 2 bases outside the gene matches. The germline CDR1 and CDR2 sequences are SQVTM and ANQGSEA.

CDR3 region: CASSQDLLAGESYEQYF. CDR3 DNA sequence: TGTGCCAGCAGCCAAGATCTACTAGCGGGAGAATCTTACGAGCAGTACTTC. The V gene is TRBV4-2, the J gene TRBJ2-7; 11 bases are shared with TRBD2. The ends lost 0 bases at V and 4 bases at J; junction bases unmatched: 8. Per germline, CDR1 LGHNA and CDR2 YNFKEQ. CDR3 length: 17 residues.

This clone was picked up a small number of times. The chain links TRBV7-9 to TRBJ2-5; unclear D gene. Gene TRBJ2-7 matches the end of the DNA better, so the J call may be wrong. Per the germline V gene, CDR1 is SEHNR and CDR2 is FQNEAQ (reference sequence). This CDR3 is 15 amino acids long. CDR3 DNA sequence: TGTGCCAGCAGCACCTACGACACGGTTCCCTACGAGCAGTACTTC. It translates to CASSTYDTVPYEQYF.

The chain uses TRBV7-9 and TRBJ2-1, with 7 bases lining up with TRBD1. Germline CDR1 is SEHNR and CDR2 is FQNEAQ (reference sequence). V gave up 5 bases and J gave up 3 bases; unmatched junction bases: 7. This CDR3 has 15 amino acids. The CDR3 sequence is CASSLDRIDYNEQFF. Here the CDR3 DNA reads TGTGCCAGCAGCCTGGACAGGATTGACTACAATGAGCAGTTCTTC.